These 15 T cell receptor beta chains were sequenced from one sample in a study of blood T cell repertoires in COVID-19. The method was immunoSEQ multiplex PCR; TCRdb's version includes in-frame clones alone and lacks a portion of them. The sample carries roughly 73,000 clones, around 78% recorded once. Sequencing input: peripheral blood. The receptors shown here come from a human donor in a cohort sampled during active COVID-19.

The chain joins TRBV24-1 to TRBJ2-5; D is undetermined. The CDR3 runs 13 residues. CDR1 and CDR2 from the germline V gene are KGHDR and SFDVKD. V lost 5 bases to trimming and J lost 0 bases, with 6 bases between them. The CDR3 spells CATSGSYQETQYF. The CDR3 DNA reads as TGTGCCACCAGTGGTAGCTACCAAGAGACCCAGTACTTC.

The chain links TRBV2 to TRBJ1-5; 8 bases agree with TRBD1. In germline, CDR1 is SNHLY, CDR2 FYNNEI. The CDR3 has 14 residues. Losses at the gene ends were 7 bases for V and 7 bases for J; bases not matched to a gene: 9. CDR3 bases: TGTGCCAGCAAAGCCGGACAGGGAGGGCAGCCCCAGCATTTT. This codes for CASKAGQGGQPQHF.

The CDR3 region is CASSPQSNGQGYGYTF. CDR3 in DNA: TGTGCCAGCTCACCACAGTCCAATGGACAGGGCTATGGCTACACCTTC. The chain links TRBV18 to TRBJ1-2, with 8 nucleotides matching TRBD1. Germline V gives CDR1 KGHSH, CDR2 LQKENI. The CDR3 is made up of 16 amino acids. After removal of 1 base from V and 4 bases from J, the junction contained 8 bases not matched to a gene.

The rearrangement uses TRBV29-1 and TRBJ2-1; TRBD2 agrees at 10 bases. In germline, CDR1 is SQVTM, CDR2 ANQGSEA. The CDR3 loop spans 14 amino acids. Trimming took 4 bases from V and 12 from J; bases not matched to a gene: 12. CDR3 loop: CSVASASGRLAQFF. For the CDR3, the DNA is TGCAGCGTTGCAAGTGCTAGCGGGAGATTAGCGCAGTTCTTC.

This clone showed up just once. This chain joins TRBV5-4 and TRBJ1-1; 8 bases align to TRBD1. J gave up 5 bases and V 4 bases, and 13 bases lay outside the gene matches. This CDR3 region has 16 residues. Germline CDR1 reads SGHNT; CDR2 reads YYREEE (reference sequence). The CDR3 DNA sequence: TGTGCCAGCAGCCCTGCCCCGGACAGGGCGGGGACTGAAGCTTTCTTT. This gives the protein CASSPAPDRAGTEAFF.

This chain connects TRBV5-8 to TRBJ2-7; 7 nucleotides line up with TRBD1. The V and J ends lost 2 bases and 2 bases, in that order; junction bases with no gene match: 4. The germline CDR1 and CDR2 sequences are SGHTS and YDEGEE. The CDR3 length is 14 residues. The CDR3 region is CASSLQGQPYEQYF. The CDR3 bases are TGTGCCAGCAGCTTACAGGGACAGCCCTACGAGCAGTACTTC. The entire variable domain, with the rest obtained from reference TRBV5-8 and TRBJ2-7, is as follows: EAGVTQSPTHLIKTRGQQATLRCSPISGHTSVYWYQQALGLGLQFLLWYDEGEERNRGNFPPRFSGRQFPNYSSELNVNALELEDSALYLCASSLQGQPYEQYFGPGTRLTVT.

The rearrangement uses TRBV5-4 and TRBJ1-1; D is uncertain. V lost 0 bases, J lost 7 bases, and 13 bases lay in between. The CDR3 has 14 residues. Germline V gene sequence: CDR1 SGHNT, CDR2 YYREEE (reference sequence). The chain's CDR3 is CASSLAVGGREAFF. CDR3 bases: TGTGCCAGCAGCTTGGCGGTCGGAGGGCGTGAAGCTTTCTTT.

The chain joins TRBV7-9 to TRBJ2-4; possibly TRBD2 for D (6 bases). Trimming pared 5 bases from V and 8 bases from J, leaving 16 bases between. This CDR3 comprises 14 residues. Germline CDR1 and CDR2: SEHNR and FQNEAQ (reference sequence). The CDR3 loop is CASSPPWGEDIQYF. The CDR3 bases are TGTGCCAGCAGCCCCCCGTGGGGGGAGGACATTCAGTACTTC.

This clone turned up a few times. The chain uses TRBV5-6 and TRBJ1-4; no clear D gene. The CDR3 runs 14 residues. Germline CDR1 reads SGHDT; CDR2 reads YYEEEE. V was shortened by 4 bases and J by 8 bases, with 15 bases between the two germline ends. CDR3 DNA: TGTGCCAGCAGCGGCCAGGCGGGCGGCGAAAAACTGTTTTTT. It encodes CASSGQAGGEKLFF.

In regard to this clone: This CDR3 is also generated by other DNA sequences in the sample. V and J are TRBV20-1 and TRBJ2-7; TRBD2 matches 7 bases. V gave up 3 bases and J gave up 2 bases; unmatched junction bases: 4. This CDR3 has 13 residues. Germline V gene data show CDR1 as DFQATT and CDR2 as SNEGSKA (reference sequence). The CDR3 is CSASTGGAYEQYF. CDR3 nucleotides: TGCAGTGCTAGTACGGGAGGTGCCTACGAGCAGTACTTC.

The rearrangement joins TRBV19 to TRBJ1-5; a possible D gene is TRBD1 (6 bases). V gave up 5 bases and J gave up 3 bases, with 8 bases separating them. Looked up from germline, CDR1 is LNHDA and CDR2 is SQIVND (reference sequence). The CDR3 runs 13 residues. CDR3 nucleotides: TGTGCCAGTAGTGGACAGTTCAATCAGCCCCAGCATTTT. It encodes CASSGQFNQPQHF.

The chain couples TRBV18 to TRBJ2-1; tentatively, D is TRBD2 (5 bases). CDR3 length: 15 residues. Germline CDR1 reads KGHSH; CDR2 reads LQKENI. The V gene lost 4 bases and the J gene lost 3 bases, with 13 bases spanning the gap. The CDR3 spells CASSLLATLYNEQFF. DNA of the CDR3: TGTGCCAGCTCACTTTTAGCGACCCTCTACAATGAGCAGTTCTTC.

The chain uses TRBV5-1 and TRBJ2-3, with TRBD1 as a possible D gene (5 bases). From germline, CDR1 is SGHRS and CDR2 YFSETQ. Trimming removed 0 bases from V and 4 bases from J, with 15 bases in between. The CDR3 runs 16 residues. The CDR3 reads CASSLGAGPEADTQYF. CDR3 nucleotide sequence: TGCGCCAGCAGCTTGGGAGCAGGGCCAGAAGCAGATACGCAGTATTTT.

The chain has TRBV18 and TRBJ2-5; D perhaps matches TRBD1 (6 bases). Germline V lookup: CDR1 KGHSH, CDR2 LQKENI. V was trimmed by 3 bases and J by 11 bases, leaving 16 bases between them. This CDR3 is built from 13 residues. The DNA for the CDR3 is TGTGCCAGCTCACCGCCAGGGGCAGCCGGGCAGTACTTC. It encodes CASSPPGAAGQYF.

The gene calls are TRBV7-2 and TRBJ2-7; D might be TRBD2 (5 bases). Trimming stripped 6 bases from V and 2 bases from J, with 14 bases between. Germline-derived CDR1 and CDR2 are SGHTA and FQGNSA. This CDR3 region has 14 residues. CDR3 region: CASSPGPGAYEQYF. DNA for the CDR3: TGTGCCAGCAGTCCAGGTCCCGGGGCCTACGAGCAGTACTTC.